The sequence of this T cell receptor beta chain was determined in a study of cytomegalovirus exposure and HLA in healthy donors. Germline trimming cut 1 base from V and 2 bases from J; bases unmatched to any gene: 9. CDR3 length equals 17 residues. Germline-derived CDR1 and CDR2 are SEHNR and FQNEAQ (reference sequence). The PCR employed 60 Vbeta primers together with 13 Jbeta primers. This table comes from immunoSEQ multiplex PCR, and its TCRdb copy is limited to in-frame clones, with some not included. The repertoire has about 160,000 clones, about 82% of them found once; the top ten carry 2% to 2.5%. This clone was detected only a few times.

This clonotype was sampled from a male donor in good health and CMV-seronegative. The chain employs TRBV7-9 and TRBJ2-5; TRBD2 matches at 8 bases. The material sequenced was PBMCs. CDR3 protein: CASSLDLAGPVQETQYF. In nucleotides, the CDR3 is TGTGCCAGCAGCTTAGATTTAGCGGGACCAGTTCAAGAGACCCAGTACTTC.